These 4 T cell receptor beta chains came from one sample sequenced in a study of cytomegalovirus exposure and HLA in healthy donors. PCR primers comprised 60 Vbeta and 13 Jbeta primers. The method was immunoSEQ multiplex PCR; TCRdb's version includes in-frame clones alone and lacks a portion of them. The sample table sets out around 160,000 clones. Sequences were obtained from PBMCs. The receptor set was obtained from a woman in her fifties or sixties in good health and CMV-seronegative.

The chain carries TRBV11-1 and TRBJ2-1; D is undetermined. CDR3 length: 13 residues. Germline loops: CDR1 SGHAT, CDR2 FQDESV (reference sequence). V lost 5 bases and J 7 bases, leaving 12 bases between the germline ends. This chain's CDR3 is CASSMPLLNEQFF. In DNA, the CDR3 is TGTGCCAGCAGCATGCCGCTACTGAATGAGCAGTTCTTC.

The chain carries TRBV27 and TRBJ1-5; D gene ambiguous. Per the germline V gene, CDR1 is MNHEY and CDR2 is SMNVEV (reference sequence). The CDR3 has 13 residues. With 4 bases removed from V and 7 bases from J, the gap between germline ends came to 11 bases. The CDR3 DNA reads TGTGCCAGCAGTTCCTTGGTGGGCCAGCCCCAGCATTTT. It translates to CASSSLVGQPQHF.

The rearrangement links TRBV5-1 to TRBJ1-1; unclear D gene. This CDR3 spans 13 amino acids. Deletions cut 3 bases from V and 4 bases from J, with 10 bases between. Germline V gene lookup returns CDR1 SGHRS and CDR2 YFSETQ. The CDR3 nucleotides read TGCGCCAGCAGCTATGCGGAGGGCACTGAAGCTTTCTTT. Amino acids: CASSYAEGTEAFF.

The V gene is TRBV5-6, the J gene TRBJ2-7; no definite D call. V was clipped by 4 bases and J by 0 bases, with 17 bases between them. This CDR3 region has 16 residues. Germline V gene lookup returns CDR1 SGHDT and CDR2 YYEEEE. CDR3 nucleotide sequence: TGTGCCAGCAGCCCCTTTGATTCTTTGAGCTCCTACGAGCAGTACTTC. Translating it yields CASSPFDSLSSYEQYF.